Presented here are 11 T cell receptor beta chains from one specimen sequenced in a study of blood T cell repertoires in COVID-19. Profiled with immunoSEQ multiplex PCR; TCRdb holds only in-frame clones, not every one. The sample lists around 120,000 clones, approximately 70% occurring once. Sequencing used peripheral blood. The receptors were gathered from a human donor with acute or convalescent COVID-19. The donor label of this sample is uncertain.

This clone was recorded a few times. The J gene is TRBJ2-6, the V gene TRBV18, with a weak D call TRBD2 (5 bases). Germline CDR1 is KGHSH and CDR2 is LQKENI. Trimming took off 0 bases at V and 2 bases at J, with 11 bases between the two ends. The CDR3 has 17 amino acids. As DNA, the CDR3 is TGTGCCAGCTCACCACCGCGGGTGCGGCCTGGGGCCAACGTCCTGACTTTC. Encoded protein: CASSPPRVRPGANVLTF.

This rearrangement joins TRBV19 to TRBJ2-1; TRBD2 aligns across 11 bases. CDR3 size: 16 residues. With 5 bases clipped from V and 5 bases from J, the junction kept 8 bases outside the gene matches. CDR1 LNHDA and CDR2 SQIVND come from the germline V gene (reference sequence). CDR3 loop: CASSFYSSGGNNEQFF. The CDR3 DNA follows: TGTGCCAGTAGTTTCTACTCTAGCGGGGGGAACAATGAGCAGTTCTTC.

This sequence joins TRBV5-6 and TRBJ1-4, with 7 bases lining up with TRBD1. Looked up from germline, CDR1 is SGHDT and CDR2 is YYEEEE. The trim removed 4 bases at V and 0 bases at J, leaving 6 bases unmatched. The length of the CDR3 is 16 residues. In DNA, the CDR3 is TGTGCCAGCAGCGAATTCGGGACAGCAACTAATGAAAAACTGTTTTTT. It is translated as CASSEFGTATNEKLFF.

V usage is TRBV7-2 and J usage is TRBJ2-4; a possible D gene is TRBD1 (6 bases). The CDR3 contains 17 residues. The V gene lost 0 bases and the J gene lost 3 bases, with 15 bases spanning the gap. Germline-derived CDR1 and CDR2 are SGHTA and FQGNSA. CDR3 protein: CASSLAVFGQYKNIQYF. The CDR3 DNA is TGTGCCAGCAGCTTAGCGGTATTCGGACAGTACAAAAACATTCAGTACTTC.

This CDR3 is CASRTRRETEAFF. CDR3 nucleotides: TGTGCCAGCAGGACTCGCCGGGAAACTGAAGCTTTCTTT. V and J are TRBV6-5 and TRBJ1-1; the D is unclear. V shed 6 bases and J shed 5 bases, with 13 bases lying between them. Germline CDR1 reads MNHEY; CDR2 reads SVGAGI. This CDR3 comprises 13 residues.

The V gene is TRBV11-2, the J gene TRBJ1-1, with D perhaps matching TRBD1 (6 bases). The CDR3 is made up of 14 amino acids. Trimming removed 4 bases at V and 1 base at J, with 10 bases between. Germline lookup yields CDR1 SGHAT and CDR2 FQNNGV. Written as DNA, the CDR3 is TGTGCCAGCAGCTCCATAGGGGGGAACACTGAAGCTTTCTTT. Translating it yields CASSSIGGNTEAFF.

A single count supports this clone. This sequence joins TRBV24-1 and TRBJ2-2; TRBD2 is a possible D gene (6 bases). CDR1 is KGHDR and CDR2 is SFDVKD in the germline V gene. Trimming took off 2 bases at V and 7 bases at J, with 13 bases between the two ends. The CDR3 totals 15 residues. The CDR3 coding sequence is TGTGCCACCAGTGATTCGGAACTAGCTAGCGGGGAGCTGTTTTTT. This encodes CATSDSELASGELFF.

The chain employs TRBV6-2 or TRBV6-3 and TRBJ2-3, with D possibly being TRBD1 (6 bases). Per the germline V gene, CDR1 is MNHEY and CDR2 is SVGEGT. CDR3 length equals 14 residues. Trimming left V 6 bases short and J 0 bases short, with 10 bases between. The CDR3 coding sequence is TGTGCCAGCAGCTTCACAGGGAGCACAGATACGCAGTATTTT. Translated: CASSFTGSTDTQYF.

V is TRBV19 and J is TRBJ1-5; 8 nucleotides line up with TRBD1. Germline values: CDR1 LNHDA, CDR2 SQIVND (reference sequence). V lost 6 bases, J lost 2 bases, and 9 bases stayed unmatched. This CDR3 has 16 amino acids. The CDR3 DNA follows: TGTGCCAGTAGAAACAGGGGGGCGGAGGGCAATCAGCCCCAGCATTTT. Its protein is CASRNRGAEGNQPQHF. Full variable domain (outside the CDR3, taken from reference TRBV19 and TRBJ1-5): DGGITQSPKYLFRKEGQNVTLSCEQNLNHDAMYWYRQDPGQGLRLIYYSQIVNDFQKGDIAEGYSVSREKKESFPLTVTSAQKNPTAFYLCASRNRGAEGNQPQHFGDGTRLSIL.

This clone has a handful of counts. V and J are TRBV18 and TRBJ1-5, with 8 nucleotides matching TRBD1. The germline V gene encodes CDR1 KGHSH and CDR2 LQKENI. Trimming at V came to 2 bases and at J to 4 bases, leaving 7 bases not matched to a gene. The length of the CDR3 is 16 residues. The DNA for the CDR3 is TGTGCCAGCTCACCAACTAGTACAGGGGGAAATCAGCCCCAGCATTTT. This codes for CASSPTSTGGNQPQHF.

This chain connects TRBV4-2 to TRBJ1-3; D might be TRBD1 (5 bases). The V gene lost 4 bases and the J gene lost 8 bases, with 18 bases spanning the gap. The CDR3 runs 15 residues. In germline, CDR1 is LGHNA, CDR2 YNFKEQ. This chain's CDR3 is CASSPEWTSRDTIYF. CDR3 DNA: TGTGCCAGCAGCCCCGAGTGGACATCCAGGGACACCATATATTTT.